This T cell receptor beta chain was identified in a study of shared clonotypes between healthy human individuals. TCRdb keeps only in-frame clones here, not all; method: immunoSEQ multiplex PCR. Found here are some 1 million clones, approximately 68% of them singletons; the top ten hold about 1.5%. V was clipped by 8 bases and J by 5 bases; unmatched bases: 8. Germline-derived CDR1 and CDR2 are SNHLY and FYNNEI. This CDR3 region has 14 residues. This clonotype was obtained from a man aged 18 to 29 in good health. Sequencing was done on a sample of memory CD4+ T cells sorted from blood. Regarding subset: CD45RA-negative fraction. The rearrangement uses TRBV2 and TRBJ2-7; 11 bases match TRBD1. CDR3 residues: CASGSGTGGHEQYF. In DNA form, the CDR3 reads TGTGCCAGCGGCTCCGGGACAGGGGGACACGAGCAGTACTTC.